The clone carrying this T cell receptor beta chain was observed once. The antigen remains unidentified. Clones were sequenced by immunoSEQ multiplex PCR, and TCRdb holds only the in-frame ones, with some missing. The table shows about 93,000 clones, with 75% to 90% occurring only once. The data stem from a study of T cell responses to AZD1222 COVID-19 vaccine. Study results and limitations: Most donors were white British, females outnumbered males, and clonal diversity was possibly underestimated. The breadth and depth of Spike-specific TCRs increased once two AZD1222 doses had been given. Baseline serology detected seropositivity in only six AZD1222 recipients.

V was shortened by 7 bases and J by 7 bases, with 20 bases between the two germline ends. The CDR3 is 14 residues long. Germline lookup yields CDR1 GTSNPN and CDR2 SVGIG (reference sequence). Second-dose groups at about 4 or about 12 weeks were pooled. The V call is TRBV30, the J call TRBJ1-3; maybe TRBD1 (5 bases). The sequence derives from an adult who received the AZD1222 COVID-19 vaccine. This material consisted of peripheral blood, taken 28 days after the second AZD1222 dose. The CDR3 nucleotides are TGTGCCTTGGTATTGGGGTTTAAGGGGAACACCATATATTTT. Protein sequence: CALVLGFKGNTIYF.